These 23 T cell receptor beta chains were sequenced from one sample in a study of memory CD4+ T cells and cytomegalovirus serostatus. Produced via immunoSEQ multiplex PCR; TCRdb's table is partial and in-frame only. The sample holds around 53,000 clones, around 83% seen once. The sort gate was single viable CD3+CD4+CD8-CD45RO+ cells for memory CD4+ T cells. Sequencing was done on a sample of memory CD4+ T cells from blood. The source of these receptors is an adult in good health and CMV-seropositive.

The rearrangement links TRBV5-6 to TRBJ2-1; 8 positions match TRBD1. This CDR3 has 16 amino acids. CDR1 is SGHDT, CDR2 YYEEEE, per germline. After removal of 4 bases from V and 4 bases from J, the junction contained 10 bases not matched to a gene. The CDR3 protein is CASSALQTGVYNEQFF. The CDR3, as DNA: TGTGCCAGCAGCGCCCTACAGACAGGGGTATACAATGAGCAGTTCTTC.

The CDR3 bases are TGTGCCAGCACCCTGGGTAGCGGATTAACCTACGAGCAGTACTTC. This gives the protein CASTLGSGLTYEQYF. The chain has TRBV6-5 and TRBJ2-7; D possibly corresponds to TRBD2 (6 bases). Germline V gives CDR1 MNHEY, CDR2 SVGAGI. The CDR3 is made up of 15 amino acids. Trimming left V 7 bases short and J 2 bases short, with 18 bases between.

The chain links TRBV7-2 to TRBJ2-3; D ambiguous. Per germline, CDR1 SGHTA and CDR2 FQGNSA. The V and J ends lost 2 bases and 0 bases respectively, with 6 bases between them. This CDR3 is 14 amino acids long. This chain's CDR3 is CASSLILSTDTQYF. The CDR3 DNA reads as TGTGCCAGCAGCTTAATTCTTAGCACAGATACGCAGTATTTT.

This clone was picked up a small number of times. The chain has TRBV11-1 and TRBJ2-1; D is possibly TRBD1 (5 bases). CDR1 SGHAT and CDR2 FQDESV come from the germline V gene (reference sequence). The V gene lost 6 bases and the J gene lost 5 bases, with 20 bases spanning the gap. The CDR3 runs 16 residues. CDR3 residues: CASRDITGRENNEQFF. Here the CDR3 DNA reads TGTGCCAGCAGGGATATTACCGGCAGGGAAAACAATGAGCAGTTCTTC.

The gene calls are TRBV18 and TRBJ2-3, with 9 nucleotides matching TRBD2. Germline V gives CDR1 KGHSH, CDR2 LQKENI. The CDR3 consists of 16 residues. After removal of 5 bases from V and 5 bases from J, the junction contained 11 bases not matched to a gene. The CDR3 loop is CASSLTSGPGGDTQYF. CDR3 coding DNA: TGTGCCAGCTCATTGACTAGCGGTCCTGGAGGAGATACGCAGTATTTT.

Here the CDR3 reads CASSAQGIINEKLFF. CDR3 sequence (DNA): TGTGCCAGCAGCGCCCAGGGTATTATCAATGAAAAACTGTTTTTT. The chain joins TRBV7-2 to TRBJ1-4; perhaps TRBD1 as D (5 bases). The CDR3 covers 15 residues. The V end lost 5 bases, the J end lost 5 bases, and 15 bases lay between the germline ends. Germline V lookup: CDR1 SGHTA, CDR2 FQGNSA.

The V and J genes are TRBV5-4 and TRBJ1-2, with D hard to call. The CDR3 consists of 14 residues. CDR1 SGHNT and CDR2 YYREEE come from the germline V gene (reference sequence). V was cut by 1 base and J by 4 bases, with 11 bases left in between. The CDR3 region has the DNA TGTGCCAGCAGCTTGATTGATAGTCTCTATGGCTACACCTTC. Translation gives CASSLIDSLYGYTF.

This clone was seen only once. This chain uses TRBV19 with TRBJ2-2; 14 bases are shared with TRBD2. The length of the CDR3 is 17 residues. V shed 4 bases, J shed 0 bases, and the junction held 1 base outside the gene matches. Germline V gene lookup returns CDR1 LNHDA and CDR2 SQIVND (reference sequence). CDR3 coding DNA: TGTGCCAGTAGTAGGACTAGCGGGGGGTCGAACACCGGGGAGCTGTTTTTT. Its translation: CASSRTSGGSNTGELFF.

The V and J genes are TRBV4-2 and TRBJ1-6; 7 bases map to TRBD1. This CDR3 has 17 amino acids. Germline CDR1 is LGHNA and CDR2 is YNFKEQ. The V gene end was trimmed by 1 base and the J gene end by 8 bases; junction bases not matched to a gene: 11. CDR3 loop: CASSQGRRGRSDSPLHF. The CDR3 nucleotides are TGTGCCAGCAGCCAAGGTCGAAGGGGGCGTTCCGATTCACCCCTCCACTTT.

The rearrangement joins TRBV2 to TRBJ1-4; D unresolved. Between the trimmed V and J ends, which lost 4 bases and 3 bases, there was a span of 0 bases. Germline loops: CDR1 SNHLY, CDR2 FYNNEI. The CDR3 length is 11 residues. The CDR3 DNA follows: TGTGCCAGCAGTGCTAATGAAAAACTGTTTTTT. It is translated as CASSANEKLFF.

This clone has just a few counts. The chain recombines TRBV2 with TRBJ2-5; 10 bases agree with TRBD1. This CDR3 spans 15 amino acids. The V segment lost 6 bases and the J segment 5 bases; nucleotides outside the gene matches: 9. The germline V gene encodes CDR1 SNHLY and CDR2 FYNNEI. The CDR3 is CASRAGQGIRETQYF. CDR3 sequence (DNA): TGTGCCAGCAGGGCGGGACAGGGGATTCGGGAGACCCAGTACTTC.

This chain uses TRBV2 with TRBJ2-1; D perhaps matches TRBD2 (6 bases). Trimming took off 3 bases at V and 8 bases at J, with 11 bases between the two ends. CDR1 is SNHLY, CDR2 FYNNEI, per germline. The CDR3 covers 13 residues. The CDR3 is CASSEGGGYEQFF. The DNA of the CDR3 is TGTGCCAGCAGTGAGGGTGGGGGGTATGAGCAGTTCTTC.

This chain connects TRBV27 to TRBJ1-2; no reliable D call. Germline CDR1 and CDR2: MNHEY and SMNVEV (reference sequence). The CDR3 extends over 14 amino acids. Trimming left V 5 bases short and J 4 bases short, with 14 bases between. CDR3 DNA: TGTGCCAGCAGTCCGGCCGTCCCCCCCTATGGCTACACCTTC. It specifies CASSPAVPPYGYTF.

The chain is built from TRBV5-1 and TRBJ2-2; perhaps TRBD2 as D (5 bases). V lost 3 bases, J lost 1 base, and 10 bases lay in between. Germline V gene data show CDR1 as SGHRS and CDR2 as YFSETQ. This CDR3 is 15 amino acids long. CDR3 nucleotide sequence: TGCGCCAGCAGCTCGAGCGGTCTGAACACCGGGGAGCTGTTTTTT. It yields the protein CASSSSGLNTGELFF.

The V call is TRBV5-6, the J call TRBJ2-5; no clear D. Germline V gene data show CDR1 as SGHDT and CDR2 as YYEEEE. The CDR3 runs 11 residues. Trimming took 4 bases from V and 5 from J, leaving 6 bases between them. The CDR3 region is CASSIGETQYF. As DNA, the CDR3 is TGTGCCAGCAGCATAGGGGAGACCCAGTACTTC.

This chain joins TRBV7-8 and TRBJ1-1; TRBD1 agrees at 7 bases. The germline V gene has CDR1 SGHVS and CDR2 FQNEAQ. This CDR3 is 16 amino acids long. Trimming removed 5 bases from V and 1 base from J; junction bases left unmatched: 10. The DNA for the CDR3 is TGTGCCAGCAGCCCCCACACAGGGGCTACGAACACTGAAGCTTTCTTT. Protein: CASSPHTGATNTEAFF.

The V call is TRBV15, the J call TRBJ2-2, with D possibly called TRBD1 or TRBD2 (6 bases each). The CDR3 has 19 residues. V gave up 1 base and J gave up 4 bases, with 22 bases separating them. Germline V gene sequence: CDR1 LNHNV, CDR2 YYDKDF (reference sequence). The CDR3 DNA reads as TGTGCCACCAGCAGAGTCCCAAAGGGGGGCTACTGGGCCACCGGGGAGCTGTTTTTT. Translation: CATSRVPKGGYWATGELFF.

This chain uses TRBV4-3 with TRBJ1-4; D ambiguous. Germline loops: CDR1 LGHNA, CDR2 YSLEER. V lost 2 bases and J lost 0, with 10 bases in between. CDR3 length equals 16 residues. Here the CDR3 reads CASSQSSGATNEKLFF. In nucleotides, the CDR3 is TGCGCCAGCAGCCAATCCTCTGGTGCAACTAATGAAAAACTGTTTTTT.

V usage is TRBV19 and J usage is TRBJ2-5; the match to TRBD1 covers 9 bases. Trimming at V came to 6 bases and at J to 4 bases, leaving 3 bases not matched to a gene. The CDR3 sequence is 13 residues long. Germline CDR1 and CDR2: LNHDA and SQIVND (reference sequence). CDR3 DNA: TGTGCCAGTAGCATGACAGGGGGAGAGACCCAGTACTTC. This sequence encodes CASSMTGGETQYF. Based on the CDR3 plus reference TRBV19 and TRBJ2-5, the full variable domain is DGGITQSPKYLFRKEGQNVTLSCEQNLNHDAMYWYRQDPGQGLRLIYYSQIVNDFQKGDIAEGYSVSREKKESFPLTVTSAQKNPTAFYLCASSMTGGETQYFGPGTRLLVL.

The chain carries TRBV19 and TRBJ1-2, with TRBD1 identical over 9 bases. Trimming at V came to 7 bases and at J to 4 bases, leaving 13 bases not matched to a gene. There are 16 residues in the CDR3. The germline V gene encodes CDR1 LNHDA and CDR2 SQIVND (reference sequence). The CDR3: CASTGDTGGPIYGYTF. In nucleotides, the CDR3 is TGTGCCAGTACGGGGGACACAGGGGGCCCAATCTATGGCTACACCTTC. The full variable domain, in which reference TRBV19 and TRBJ1-2 provide the parts outside the CDR3, is DGGITQSPKYLFRKEGQNVTLSCEQNLNHDAMYWYRQDPGQGLRLIYYSQIVNDFQKGDIAEGYSVSREKKESFPLTVTSAQKNPTAFYLCASTGDTGGPIYGYTFGSGTRLTVV.

This clone has only a few counts. One end of the junction is discordant with germline, which a read error may explain. This CDR3 reads CAWSPRDTEAFF. CDR3 sequence (DNA): TGTGCCTGGAGTCCCCGGGACACCGAAGCTTTCTTT. The rearrangement links TRBV30 to TRBJ1-1, with D maybe TRBD1 (6 bases). CDR3 length: 12 amino acids. CDR1 and CDR2 (germline): GTSNPN, SVGIG (reference sequence).

V and J are TRBV7-6 and TRBJ2-1; 10 bases match TRBD2. The CDR3 is 15 residues long. Germline V gene data show CDR1 as SGHVS and CDR2 as FNYEAQ. J lost 10 bases, V lost 0 bases, and 6 bases had no gene match. This CDR3 reads CASSLAAGGPLEQFF. The CDR3 region has the DNA TGTGCCAGCAGCTTAGCAGCGGGGGGGCCCCTCGAGCAGTTCTTC.

The V call is TRBV5-4, the J call TRBJ2-3; 9 bases agree with TRBD2. The germline gives CDR1 SGHNT, CDR2 YYREEE (reference sequence). V was clipped by 2 bases and J by 2 bases; unmatched bases: 3. The CDR3 runs to 15 residues. The CDR3 sequence: CASSFLAGATDTQYF. CDR3 nucleotide sequence: TGTGCCAGCAGCTTCTTAGCGGGAGCCACAGATACGCAGTATTTT.